This entry concerns a single T cell receptor beta chain. This entry belongs to a study of blood T cell repertoires in COVID-19. Study details: T cells, B-cell-depleted T cells, or PBMCs provided the cDNA or gDNA that served as material.

Trimming removed 3 bases from V and 7 bases from J; junction bases left unmatched: 9. The CDR3 is made up of 15 amino acids. Germline values: CDR1 MGHDK, CDR2 SYGVNS. TCRdb keeps only in-frame clones here, not all; method: immunoSEQ multiplex PCR. The sample shows about 220,000 clones, 80% to 85% of them seen only once. Sequenced material: peripheral blood. The chain is built from TRBV25-1 and TRBJ1-2; TRBD1 aligns across 9 bases. The TCR originated in a woman aged 65 to 85 with COVID-19, enrolled during active disease. In nucleotides, the CDR3 is TGTGCCAGCAGTGACCTAGGACAGGGGCCTTCTGGCTACACCTTC. This encodes CASSDLGQGPSGYTF.